The 14 T cell receptor beta chains presented below share a single source sample, sequenced in a study of memory CD4+ T cells and cytomegalovirus serostatus. The data were produced by immunoSEQ multiplex PCR, yet TCRdb's version contains in-frame clones alone and is incomplete. The data show approximately 42,000 clones, approximately 81% seen once. Single viable CD3+CD4+CD8-CD45RO+ cells were sorted as the memory CD4+ T cells. The sequenced sample was memory CD4+ T cells from blood. These receptors originate from an adult in good health and CMV-seronegative.

The V gene is TRBV5-6, the J gene TRBJ2-3; no clear D. CDR1 is SGHDT, CDR2 YYEEEE, per germline. This CDR3 spans 13 amino acids. The V end lost 0 bases, the J end lost 1 base, and 3 bases lay between the germline ends. CDR3 sequence (DNA): TGTGCCAGCAGCTTGGCCGGCACAGATACGCAGTATTTT. Residues: CASSLAGTDTQYF.

The chain uses TRBV5-6 and TRBJ1-1; 8 positions match TRBD1. Trimming took 4 bases from V and 0 from J; bases not matched to a gene: 8. The CDR3 totals 16 residues. Germline CDR1 is SGHDT and CDR2 is YYEEEE. The CDR3 DNA is TGTGCCAGCAGCGGTGACAGGGGCCCCTTGAACACTGAAGCTTTCTTT. It yields the protein CASSGDRGPLNTEAFF.

The gene calls are TRBV9 and TRBJ1-1, with TRBD1 identical over 8 bases. With 4 bases clipped from V and 1 base from J, the junction kept 6 bases outside the gene matches. The CDR3 spans 15 residues. Germline V lookup: CDR1 SGDLS, CDR2 YYNGEE. The CDR3 DNA is TGTGCCAGCAGCTCCAGGGGGCTGCCGAACACTGAAGCTTTCTTT. Its translation: CASSSRGLPNTEAFF.

The chain couples TRBV18 to TRBJ1-1; D perhaps matches TRBD1 (5 bases). V lost 5 bases and J lost 3, with 10 bases in between. This CDR3 has 13 amino acids. CDR1 is KGHSH, CDR2 LQKENI, per germline. The CDR3 DNA reads as TGTGCCAGCTCAGAGGGGAGGGACACTGAAGCTTTCTTT. It encodes CASSEGRDTEAFF. The full variable domain, with the rest looked up from reference TRBV18 and TRBJ1-1, is NAGVMQNPRHLVRRRGQEARLRCSPMKGHSHVYWYRQLPEEGLKFMVYLQKENIIDESGMPKERFSAEFPKEGPSILRIQQVVRGDSAAYFCASSEGRDTEAFFGQGTRLTVV.

This clone was detected only once. The chain recombines TRBV28 with TRBJ1-6; no clear D. Germline V gene sequence: CDR1 MDHEN, CDR2 SYDVKM. The V gene lost 3 bases and the J gene lost 8 bases, with 8 bases spanning the gap. The CDR3 runs 13 residues. CDR3 amino acids: CASSFRFDSPLHF. The CDR3, as DNA: TGTGCCAGCAGTTTCCGGTTTGATTCACCCCTCCACTTT.

The sample holds a few counts of this clone. J is TRBJ2-7 and V is TRBV6-6, with D perhaps matching TRBD2 (5 bases). The CDR3 consists of 12 residues. V lost 7 bases to trimming and J lost 1 base, with 8 bases between them. Per the germline V gene, CDR1 is MNHNY and CDR2 is SVGAGI (reference sequence). CDR3 region: CASKTGSYEQYF. CDR3 DNA: TGTGCCAGCAAAACGGGATCCTACGAGCAGTACTTC.

This chain links TRBV19 with TRBJ2-1; TRBD2 agrees at 12 bases. Germline loops: CDR1 LNHDA, CDR2 SQIVND (reference sequence). The CDR3 is 15 residues long. Trimming at V came to 6 bases and at J to 3 bases, leaving 3 bases not matched to a gene. DNA for the CDR3: TGTGCCAGTAGGGAACTAGCGGGAGGCTACAATGAGCAGTTCTTC. Translation gives CASRELAGGYNEQFF. The entire variable domain, with the rest obtained from reference TRBV19 and TRBJ2-1, is as follows: DGGITQSPKYLFRKEGQNVTLSCEQNLNHDAMYWYRQDPGQGLRLIYYSQIVNDFQKGDIAEGYSVSREKKESFPLTVTSAQKNPTAFYLCASRELAGGYNEQFFGPGTRLTVL.

The V and J genes are TRBV6-4 and TRBJ2-1; unclear D gene. Germline V CDR1 and CDR2: MRHNA, SNTAGT. The CDR3 loop spans 13 amino acids. Trimming shortened V by 4 bases and J by 5 bases, and 9 bases separated the two germline ends. CDR3 nucleotide sequence: TGTGCCAGCAGTGTCGACCCAGACAATGAGCAGTTCTTC. This translates into CASSVDPDNEQFF.

The chain uses TRBV25-1 and TRBJ2-1; D is perhaps TRBD1 or TRBD2 (7 bases each). CDR1 MGHDK and CDR2 SYGVNS come from the germline V gene. V was trimmed by 3 bases and J by 7 bases, leaving 25 bases between them. The CDR3 is 18 amino acids. In DNA form, the CDR3 reads TGTGCCAGCAGTGACCATTCCCGAAGGGAGGGGGCGCTTAATGAGCAGTTCTTC. Residues: CASSDHSRREGALNEQFF.

The rearrangement uses TRBV6-5 and TRBJ1-2; a weak D match, TRBD1 (5 bases). Germline CDR1 is MNHEY and CDR2 is SVGAGI. This CDR3 comprises 15 residues. The V end was cut by 4 bases, the J end by 1 base, with 13 bases between. The CDR3 DNA reads TGTGCCAGCAGTTCGTCCGGGGCTCTTAACTATGGCTACACCTTC. Translated, it gives CASSSSGALNYGYTF.

The genes are TRBV30 and TRBJ1-6; 7 bases align to TRBD1. This CDR3 is 16 amino acids long. CDR1 GTSNPN and CDR2 SVGIG come from the germline V gene (reference sequence). Trimming at V came to 0 bases and at J to 6 bases, leaving 8 bases not matched to a gene. This chain's CDR3 is CAWSVLIAGGNSPLHF. DNA of the CDR3: TGTGCCTGGAGTGTACTAATCGCAGGGGGTAATTCACCCCTCCACTTT.

This chain connects TRBV11-3 to TRBJ2-7, with 14 bases that match TRBD2. CDR1 and CDR2 from the germline V gene are SGHNT and YENEEA. The CDR3 covers 16 residues. Trimming cost V 4 bases and J 5 bases; bases outside gene matches: 7. In DNA form, the CDR3 reads TGTGCCAGCAGCTCCGGACTAGCGGGAGGATCGGACGAGCAGTACTTC. Residues: CASSSGLAGGSDEQYF. The variable domain in full, completed from reference TRBV11-3 and TRBJ2-7, reads EAGVVQSPRYKIIEKKQPVAFWCNPISGHNTLYWYLQNLGQGPELLIRYENEEAVDDSQLPKDRFSAERLKGVDSTLKIQPAELGDSAVYLCASSSGLAGGSDEQYFGPGTRLTVT.

The rearrangement uses TRBV19 and TRBJ1-2, with D unresolved. The V gene lost 3 bases and the J gene lost 5 bases, with 10 bases spanning the gap. The CDR3 spans 13 residues. Germline assignment: CDR1 LNHDA and CDR2 SQIVND (reference sequence). Written as DNA, the CDR3 is TGTGCCAGTAGTATCGGGAGGGCGTATGGCTACACCTTC. This codes for CASSIGRAYGYTF.

The chain joins TRBV12-5 to TRBJ1-4; 7 bases line up with TRBD1. Germline-derived CDR1 and CDR2 are LGHNT and FRNRAP. The CDR3 sequence is 15 residues long. V was clipped by 5 bases and J by 0 bases; unmatched bases: 3. CDR3 residues: CASGPGQATNEKLFF. The CDR3 nucleotides read TGTGCTAGTGGTCCAGGACAGGCAACTAATGAAAAACTGTTTTTT.